This is a list of T cell receptor beta chains from one sample in a study of CD8 T cells in ankylosing spondylitis. TCRdb re-called the 5' RACE reads with MiXCR, one entry per CDR3 protein. The sample shows about 210,000 distinct CDR3 sequences, 7% to 8% of them seen only once. The material sequenced was blood, either unsorted or a sorted T cell fraction (not recorded which). The origin of the receptors is a male donor with ankylosing spondylitis. Each CDR3 is given with its conserved first and last residue. D genes are given only for firm matches. Expanded clones get a size class; other rows say once, few or many, or leave the size out.

v_call: TRBV7-9
clone_size: many
d_call: -
j_call: TRBJ2-7
cdr3_nt: TGTGCCAGCAGCTTTGGGGGAGGAAACTACGAGCAGTACTTC
cdr3_aa: CASSFGGGNYEQYF

v_call: TRBV11-2
clone_size: many
d_call: -
j_call: TRBJ1-2
cdr3_nt: -
cdr3_aa: CASSFGGGTGRVF

v_call: TRBV28
clone_size: many
d_call: -
j_call: TRBJ2-7
cdr3_nt: TGTGCCAGCAGTCCCCTTGGGGACGGTTCCTACGAGCAGTACTTC
cdr3_aa: CASSPLGDGSYEQYF

v_call: TRBV28
clone_size: few
d_call: TRBD2
j_call: TRBJ2-1
cdr3_nt: TGTGCCAGCAGCCCAGCGGGGGGGGGGAATGAGCAGTTCTTC
cdr3_aa: CASSPAGGGNEQFF

v_call: TRBV4-1
clone_size: many
d_call: -
j_call: TRBJ2-7
cdr3_nt: TGCGCCAGCAGCCCCCAGGAGAATAAGGTATCCTACGAGCAGTACTTC
cdr3_aa: CASSPQENKVSYEQYF

v_call: TRBV28
clone_size: many
d_call: -
j_call: TRBJ2-3
cdr3_nt: TGTGCCAGCAGTTTGGGACTGAGCACAGATACGCAGTATTTT
cdr3_aa: CASSLGLSTDTQYF

v_call: TRBV29-1
clone_size: many
d_call: -
j_call: TRBJ2-2
cdr3_nt: TGCAGCGGTAGGGGGTCGAACACCGGGGAGCTGTTTTTT
cdr3_aa: CSGRGSNTGELFF

v_call: TRBV21-1
clone_size: many
d_call: -
j_call: TRBJ2-4
cdr3_nt: TGTGCCAGCAGCAAAGAGGGTGGAGGGGCTCGGGCCAAAAACATTCAGTACTTC
cdr3_aa: CASSKEGGGARAKNIQYF

v_call: TRBV5-1
clone_size: many
d_call: TRBD2
j_call: TRBJ2-1
cdr3_nt: TGCGCCAGCAGCTTGACAGCGGGGGCCGATAATGAGCAGTTCTTC
cdr3_aa: CASSLTAGADNEQFF

v_call: TRBV4-3
clone_size: many
d_call: -
j_call: TRBJ1-1
cdr3_nt: TGCGCCAGCAGCCAAATGTTCTACACTGAAGCTTTCTTT
cdr3_aa: CASSQMFYTEAFF

v_call: TRBV5-6
clone_size: many
d_call: -
j_call: TRBJ1-2
cdr3_nt: TGTGCCAGCAGCGGAGAAAACTATGGCTACACCTTC
cdr3_aa: CASSGENYGYTF

v_call: TRBV7-2
clone_size: -
d_call: TRBD2
j_call: TRBJ2-1
cdr3_nt: TGTGCCAGCAGCTTAGCGATGAGAGCGGGAGCCCAAGAGTTCTTC
cdr3_aa: CASSLAMRAGAQEFF

v_call: TRBV29-1
clone_size: many
d_call: -
j_call: TRBJ1-1
cdr3_nt: TGCAGCGTTGTTCGGACAGAGAGACTGGGGAACACTGAAGCTTTCTTT
cdr3_aa: CSVVRTERLGNTEAFF

v_call: TRBV7-9
clone_size: -
d_call: TRBD1
j_call: TRBJ2-7
cdr3_nt: TGTGCCAGCAGCTTAGGGACAGGTTGGCGGTACGAGCAGTACTTC
cdr3_aa: CASSLGTGWRYEQYF

v_call: TRBV20-1
clone_size: -
d_call: -
j_call: TRBJ1-5
cdr3_nt: TGCAGTGCTAGAGTCGGGGGCAATAGCAATCAGCCCCAGCATTTT
cdr3_aa: CSARVGGNSNQPQHF

v_call: TRBV29-1
clone_size: -
d_call: -
j_call: TRBJ2-7
cdr3_nt: TGCAGCGTTGAAGACCCGGGGATATTTGGCGAGCAGTACTTC
cdr3_aa: CSVEDPGIFGEQYF

v_call: TRBV6-5
clone_size: -
d_call: -
j_call: TRBJ2-2
cdr3_nt: TGTGCCAGCAGTTACTCCGCCAGGATTAACACCGGGGAGCTGTTTTTT
cdr3_aa: CASSYSARINTGELFF

v_call: TRBV20-1
clone_size: many
d_call: -
j_call: TRBJ2-7
cdr3_nt: TGCAGTGCTAGAGATGTGCTTAGCGAATCGTCCTACGAGCAGTACTTC
cdr3_aa: CSARDVLSESSYEQYF

v_call: TRBV29-1
clone_size: many
d_call: -
j_call: TRBJ2-7
cdr3_nt: TGCAGCGTTGAAGGGGGCTACGAGCAGTACTTC
cdr3_aa: CSVEGGYEQYF

v_call: TRBV29-1
clone_size: many
d_call: -
j_call: TRBJ2-1
cdr3_nt: TGCAGCGTTGAGTTCTTTGGTCGACAGAATTACAATGAGCAGTTCTTC
cdr3_aa: CSVEFFGRQNYNEQFF

v_call: TRBV20-1
clone_size: few
d_call: -
j_call: TRBJ1-1
cdr3_nt: TGCAGTGCTAGAGAAACAATGGGGTGGTTCTTT
cdr3_aa: CSARETMGWFF

v_call: TRBV20-1
clone_size: many
d_call: -
j_call: TRBJ2-7
cdr3_nt: TGCAGTGCTAGGGACATCGCCTACGAGCAGTACTTC
cdr3_aa: CSARDIAYEQYF